A selection of T cell receptor beta chains follows, all from one sample in a study of blood T cell repertoires in COVID-19. Libraries were prepared by immunoSEQ multiplex PCR; TCRdb keeps only in-frame clonotypes and omits some of them. The sample lists 200,000 to 250,000 clones; approximately 81% were seen once. Source material: PBMCs or T cells enriched from blood (not recorded which). These receptors came from a man in his forties or fifties who had recovered from COVID-19. Both conserved end residues are part of each CDR3.

j_gene,v_gene,CDR3aa
TRBJ2-1,TRBV5-4,CASSLGRGLAHNEQFF
TRBJ2-2,TRBV28,CASSFPGWVADPNTGELFF
TRBJ2-1,TRBV10-3,CAISEVRGTSSDEQFF
TRBJ2-1,TRBV7-9,CASSARTSGSINEQFF
TRBJ2-7,TRBV29-1,CSVADSPAIYEQYF
TRBJ2-7,TRBV15,CATSSLEGTLSYEQYF
TRBJ1-2,TRBV28,CASSSGGPNYGYTF
TRBJ1-4,TRBV9,CASSETGGINEKLFF
TRBJ2-7,TRBV4-2,CASSPLGDKTYEQYF
TRBJ2-1,TRBV10-3,CATSGTGAIASGRYNEQFF
TRBJ2-5,TRBV11-3,CASSKGEETQYF
TRBJ1-1,TRBV28,CASLTGLGTEAFF
TRBJ2-7,TRBV7-6,CASSLGLAGGHDEQYF
TRBJ1-1,TRBV9,CASSVGPQTTEAFF
TRBJ2-7,TRBV19,CASSIGRLTYEQYF
TRBJ2-7,TRBV5-1,CASSTSGTGTNEQYF
TRBJ2-2,TRBV18,CASSGSGTGELFF
TRBJ1-3,TRBV6-2/TRBV6-3,CASSPRTGINQGNTIYF
TRBJ1-4,TRBV25-1,CASRQGAGEKLFF
TRBJ1-5,TRBV7-3,CASSLKEAGMVQPQHF
TRBJ2-1,TRBV4-1,CASSQGLAGDEQFF
TRBJ2-7,TRBV28,CASSSSYEQYF
TRBJ2-2,TRBV5-1,CASSPAGTTNTGELFF